This is a list of T cell receptor beta chains from one sample in a study of blood T cell repertoires in COVID-19. Only in-frame clones appear in the TCRdb table, and some are missing; sequencing was by immunoSEQ multiplex PCR. This table holds 410,000 or so clones, 86% found once. Source material: peripheral blood. These receptors were obtained from a woman aged 30 to 39 with active or convalescent COVID-19. The CDR3 runs from the conserved cysteine through the conserved F or W. The D gene is left open where the match is weak. Part of the rows lack a size; the others show once, few, many or a class for expanded clones.

v_call	cdr3_length	j_call	clone_size	d_call	cdr3_nt	cdr3_aa
TRBV9	14	TRBJ2-1	-	-	TGTGCCAGCAGCGTAGCGGGACACAACGATGAGCAGTTCTTC	CASSVAGHNDEQFF
TRBV10-3	14	TRBJ1-6	-	-	TGTGCCATCAGTGAGTCACAGGGCGGTTCACCCCTCCACTTT	CAISESQGGSPLHF
TRBV5-6	12	TRBJ2-1	few	-	TGTGCCAGCAGCTTGGCCTTTTATGAGCAGTTCTTC	CASSLAFYEQFF
TRBV5-1	15	TRBJ2-1	-	TRBD2	TGCGCCAGCAGGCCAACACTAGCGGGAGTGGGTGAGCAGTTCTTC	CASRPTLAGVGEQFF
TRBV4-1	16	TRBJ1-6	-	-	TGCGCCAGCAGCTTAGAAGGGGTGGGTTTGGATTCACCCCTCCACTTT	CASSLEGVGLDSPLHF
TRBV6-5	14	TRBJ1-1	few	-	TGTGCCAGCAGCACTCTAACCCCAACGAATGAAGCTTTCTTT	CASSTLTPTNEAFF
TRBV19	14	TRBJ1-1	-	-	TGTGCCAGTAGTATACAGGGGACGAACACTGAAGCTTTCTTT	CASSIQGTNTEAFF
TRBV7-2	14	TRBJ2-7	-	-	TGTGCCAGCAGCCCGCAACAGGGTGCCTACGAGCAGTACTTC	CASSPQQGAYEQYF
TRBV27	15	TRBJ2-7	-	-	TGTGCCAGCAGTTTATCGGGCGGGAACTCCTACGAGCAGTACTTC	CASSLSGGNSYEQYF
TRBV29-1	12	TRBJ2-3	-	-	TGCAGCGTTGGCGGAACCACAGATACGCAGTATTTT	CSVGGTTDTQYF
TRBV10-3	12	TRBJ1-1	-	-	TGTGCCATCAGTGGAGGGGGCACTGAAGCTTTCTTT	CAISGGGTEAFF
TRBV7-9	13	TRBJ2-7	-	-	TGTGCCAGCAGCTTAGCCGGCTCCTACGAGCAGTACTTC	CASSLAGSYEQYF
TRBV19	14	TRBJ1-2	-	-	TGTGCCAGTAGCCCTTCGGGATCTAACTATGGCTACACCTTC	CASSPSGSNYGYTF
TRBV5-6	14	TRBJ1-4	-	TRBD1	TGTGCCAGCAGCTTGGGCAGGGGGGATGAAAAACTGTTTTTT	CASSLGRGDEKLFF
TRBV2	15	TRBJ2-5	-	TRBD2	TGTGCCAGCAGTGATTGGCGGGGGGGCGAAGAGACCCAGTACTTC	CASSDWRGGEETQYF
TRBV5-4	19	TRBJ1-2	-	TRBD1	TGTGCCAGCAGCTTGGGCGCCGGGACAGGGCCCTCTATTAACTATGGCTACACCTTC	CASSLGAGTGPSINYGYTF
TRBV7-2	14	TRBJ2-1	-	TRBD2	TGTGCCAGCAGCTCGACTAGCGGGATCAATGAGCAGTTCTTC	CASSSTSGINEQFF
TRBV5-1	15	TRBJ1-1	-	-	TGCGCCAGCAGCTTCCGGGTGGGCAGCGGCACTGAAGCTTTCTTT	CASSFRVGSGTEAFF
TRBV19	15	TRBJ2-5	-	-	TGTGCCAGTAAAAAATGGGGCGGAGGGGAAGAGACCCAGTACTTC	CASKKWGGGEETQYF
TRBV10-2	15	TRBJ2-5	-	-	TGCGCCAGCAGTGTCGGACTGCTTTCCTCAGGGACCCAGTACTTC	CASSVGLLSSGTQYF
TRBV28	16	TRBJ2-2	few	-	TGTGCCAGCAGTTTAGGCGGACAGTCGAACACCGGGGAGCTGTTTTTT	CASSLGGQSNTGELFF
TRBV5-6	16	TRBJ2-5	-	TRBD1	TGTGCCAGCAGCTTGTTTACAGGGGATAACCAAGAGACCCAGTACTTC	CASSLFTGDNQETQYF
TRBV19	13	TRBJ2-7	-	-	TGTGCCACTCGGGGGAACCCCTCCTACGAGCAGTACTTC	CATRGNPSYEQYF
TRBV14	17	TRBJ2-2	-	TRBD1	TGTGCCAGCAGTCCCGGGACAGGGACATCGGACACCGGGGAGCTGTTTTTT	CASSPGTGTSDTGELFF
TRBV2	14	TRBJ2-7	-	TRBD1	TGTGCCAGCAGCGAGGGACAGGGGGCGGTCGAGCAGTACTTC	CASSEGQGAVEQYF
TRBV28	17	TRBJ2-3	-	TRBD2	TGTGCCAGCAGTGGGCTAGCGGGGCCTACTTACACAGATACGCAGTATTTT	CASSGLAGPTYTDTQYF
TRBV5-5	13	TRBJ2-7	-	-	TGTGCCAGCAGCTTGGGGCAGGGGCTCGAGCAGTACTTC	CASSLGQGLEQYF
TRBV5-1	16	TRBJ2-7	-	TRBD2	TGCGCCAGCAGCTTGAATAGCGGGAGTTTTTCCTACGAGCAGTACTTC	CASSLNSGSFSYEQYF
TRBV7-9	16	TRBJ1-4	-	-	TGTGCCAGCAGCTTAGGGTCGGCGGCAACTAATGAAAAACTGTTTTTT	CASSLGSAATNEKLFF
TRBV5-1	14	TRBJ1-1	-	TRBD1	TGCGCCAGCAGTCGAGGGACAGGGAACACTGAAGCTTTCTTT	CASSRGTGNTEAFF
TRBV2	15	TRBJ2-7	-	TRBD2	TGTGCCAGCGATGGGGACCTAGGACTAGCGCGCGAGCAGTACTTC	CASDGDLGLAREQYF
TRBV18	14	TRBJ1-2	-	TRBD1	TGTGCCAGCTCACCACCGGGACAGGGGTATGGCTACACCTTC	CASSPPGQGYGYTF
TRBV4-2	16	TRBJ2-3	-	-	TGTGCCAGCAGCCAAGATCTCATCCTGGGCCCAGATACGCAGTATTTT	CASSQDLILGPDTQYF
TRBV5-6	15	TRBJ1-5	-	TRBD1	TGTGCCAGCAGCTTGGGGCAGGGGGTAGGTCAGCCCCAGCATTTT	CASSLGQGVGQPQHF
TRBV7-7	17	TRBJ2-3	-	TRBD2	TGTGCCAGCAGCCTTAGCGGGGGGCCCCTAAGCACAGATACGCAGTATTTT	CASSLSGGPLSTDTQYF
TRBV2	12	TRBJ1-1	-	-	TGTGCCAGCACTAGGACTAACACTGAAGCTTTCTTT	CASTRTNTEAFF
TRBV27	14	TRBJ1-6	-	-	TGTGCCAGCAGTTTGACCGGGGATAATTCACCCCTCCACTTT	CASSLTGDNSPLHF
TRBV6-5	15	TRBJ1-5	few	TRBD1	TGTGCCAGCAGACCCACAGGGGTCGGCAATCAGCCCCAGCATTTT	CASRPTGVGNQPQHF
TRBV11-2	17	TRBJ2-1	-	TRBD2	TGTGCCAGCAGCTTTACCATAGCGGGGGGCTCCTACAATGAGCAGTTCTTC	CASSFTIAGGSYNEQFF
TRBV3-1/TRBV3-2	18	TRBJ1-3	-	-	TGTGCCAGCAGTCCCTTAATGACAGGCGTCCTCTCTGGAAACACCATATATTTT	CASSPLMTGVLSGNTIYF
TRBV5-6	16	TRBJ1-3	once	-	TGTGCCAGCAGCTTGGAGGAGGGCACTAGAGGAAACACCATATATTTT	CASSLEEGTRGNTIYF
TRBV5-1	15	TRBJ1-1	-	TRBD1	TGCGCCAGCGCGATAACAGGGGGCTCAAACACTGAAGCTTTCTTT	CASAITGGSNTEAFF
TRBV6-2/TRBV6-3	14	TRBJ2-2	-	-	TGTGCCAGCAGTCAATCGGCATCGGGCGGGGAGCTGTTTTTT	CASSQSASGGELFF
TRBV10-2	16	TRBJ2-2	-	TRBD2	TGCGCCAGCAGTGAGAGCGGGGGCCTGAACACCGGGGAGCTGTTTTTT	CASSESGGLNTGELFF
TRBV14	14	TRBJ2-1	-	TRBD2	TGTGCCAGCACGGCGGGAGAATCCTACAATGAGCAGTTCTTC	CASTAGESYNEQFF
TRBV13	12	TRBJ1-5	few	-	TGTGCCAGCAGCTCCCTAAATCAGCCCCAGCATTTT	CASSSLNQPQHF
TRBV6-1	14	TRBJ1-2	few	TRBD1	TGTGCCAGCAGTGAAGCGGCTGGGACAGGTGGCTACACCTTC	CASSEAAGTGGYTF
TRBV2	14	TRBJ1-6	-	-	TGTGCCAGCAGTGAACGGGGGGGGGATTCACCCCTCCACTTT	CASSERGGDSPLHF
TRBV5-6	15	TRBJ1-3	-	-	TGTGCCAGCAGCACGGGGGGGTTCTCTGGAAACACCATATATTTT	CASSTGGFSGNTIYF
TRBV5-6	17	TRBJ1-6	-	TRBD1	TGTGCCAGCAGCCCACTGACAGGGGGGTTCTATAATTCACCCCTCCACTTT	CASSPLTGGFYNSPLHF
TRBV18	18	TRBJ1-6	-	-	TGTGCCAGCTCACCACCGGACTGGCCCCTCTCCTATAATTCACCCCTCCACTTT	CASSPPDWPLSYNSPLHF
TRBV3-1/TRBV3-2	17	TRBJ2-2	-	-	TGTGCCAGCAGCCAATTAGCCGGCCGGGTGGGTGCAGGGGAGCTGTTTTTT	CASSQLAGRVGAGELFF
TRBV2	14	TRBJ1-2	-	TRBD1	TGTGCCAGCAGTGTGGGACAGGGATGGCTTGGCTACACCTTC	CASSVGQGWLGYTF
TRBV6-6	15	TRBJ2-7	once	TRBD2	TGTGCCAGCAGTCGGACTAGCGGGAATACCTACGAGCAGTACTTC	CASSRTSGNTYEQYF
TRBV9	15	TRBJ1-2	-	-	TGTGCCAGCAGCGTAGACCAGGGGCGAATAAATGGCTACACCTTC	CASSVDQGRINGYTF